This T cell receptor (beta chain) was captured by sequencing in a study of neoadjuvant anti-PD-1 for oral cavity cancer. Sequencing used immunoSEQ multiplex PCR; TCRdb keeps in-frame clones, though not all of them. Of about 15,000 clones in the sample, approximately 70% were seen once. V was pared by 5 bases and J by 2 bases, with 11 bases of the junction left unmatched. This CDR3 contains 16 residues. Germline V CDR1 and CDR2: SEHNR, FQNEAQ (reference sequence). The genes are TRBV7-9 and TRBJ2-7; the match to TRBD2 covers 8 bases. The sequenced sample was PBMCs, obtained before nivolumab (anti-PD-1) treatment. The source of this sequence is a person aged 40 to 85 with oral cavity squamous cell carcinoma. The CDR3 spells CASSLLSGTDAYEQYF. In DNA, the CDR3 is TGTGCCAGCAGCCTTCTTAGCGGGACGGACGCCTACGAGCAGTACTTC.